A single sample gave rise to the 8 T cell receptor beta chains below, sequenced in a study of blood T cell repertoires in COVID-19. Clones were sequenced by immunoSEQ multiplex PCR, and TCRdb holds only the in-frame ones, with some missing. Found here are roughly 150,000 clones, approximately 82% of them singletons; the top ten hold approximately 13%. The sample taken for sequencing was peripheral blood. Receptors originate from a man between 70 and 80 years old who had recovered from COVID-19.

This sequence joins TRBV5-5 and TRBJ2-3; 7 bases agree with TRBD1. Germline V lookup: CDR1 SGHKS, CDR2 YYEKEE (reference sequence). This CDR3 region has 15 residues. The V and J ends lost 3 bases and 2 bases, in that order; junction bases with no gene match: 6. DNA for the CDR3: TGTGCCAGCAGCTACGGACAGGTGGACACAGATACGCAGTATTTT. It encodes CASSYGQVDTDTQYF.

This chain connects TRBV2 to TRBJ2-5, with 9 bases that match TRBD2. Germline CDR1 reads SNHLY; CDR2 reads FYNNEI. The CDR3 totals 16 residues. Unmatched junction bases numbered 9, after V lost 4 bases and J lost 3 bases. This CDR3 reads CASSAGLAPGEETQYF. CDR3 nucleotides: TGTGCCAGCAGTGCAGGACTAGCGCCCGGGGAAGAGACCCAGTACTTC. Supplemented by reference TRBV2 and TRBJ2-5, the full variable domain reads EPEVTQTPSHQVTQMGQEVILRCVPISNHLYFYWYRQILGQKVEFLVSFYNNEISEKSEIFDDQFSVERPDGSNFTLKIRSTKLEDSAMYFCASSAGLAPGEETQYFGPGTRLLVL.

As DNA, the CDR3 is TGTGCCAGCATGGTGGGACAGGGAGCCCAAGAGACCCAGTACTTC. Protein product: CASMVGQGAQETQYF. V and J are TRBV6-6 and TRBJ2-5, with 9 bases lining up with TRBD1. The CDR3 sequence is 15 residues long. The V gene's germline CDR1 is MNHNY and CDR2 SVGAGI (reference sequence). Trimming cost V 7 bases and J 1 base; bases outside gene matches: 7.

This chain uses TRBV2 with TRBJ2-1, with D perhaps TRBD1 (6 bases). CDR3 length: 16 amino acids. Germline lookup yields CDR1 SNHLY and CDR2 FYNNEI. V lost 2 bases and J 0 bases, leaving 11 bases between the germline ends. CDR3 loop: CASSERGLSSYNEQFF. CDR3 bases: TGTGCCAGCAGTGAAAGGGGGTTGAGCTCCTACAATGAGCAGTTCTTC.

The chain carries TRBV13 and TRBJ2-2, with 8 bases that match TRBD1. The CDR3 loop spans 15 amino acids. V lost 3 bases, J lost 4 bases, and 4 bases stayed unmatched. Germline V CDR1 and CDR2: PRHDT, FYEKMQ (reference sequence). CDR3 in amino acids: CASSFLTGGTGELFF. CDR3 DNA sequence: TGTGCCAGCAGCTTTCTAACAGGGGGCACCGGGGAGCTGTTTTTT.

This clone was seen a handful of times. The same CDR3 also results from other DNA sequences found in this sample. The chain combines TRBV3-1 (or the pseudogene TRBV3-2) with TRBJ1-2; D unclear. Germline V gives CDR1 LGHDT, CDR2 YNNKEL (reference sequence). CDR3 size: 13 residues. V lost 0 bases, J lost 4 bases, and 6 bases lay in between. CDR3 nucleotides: TGTGCCAGCAGCCAAGACAGACTCTATGGCTACACCTTC. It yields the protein CASSQDRLYGYTF.

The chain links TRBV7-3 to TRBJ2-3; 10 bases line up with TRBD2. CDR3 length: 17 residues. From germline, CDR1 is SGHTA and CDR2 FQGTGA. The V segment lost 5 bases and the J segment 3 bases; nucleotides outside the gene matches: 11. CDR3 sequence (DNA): TGTGCCAGCAGCCTAAGTCCTAGCGGGAGTGGGACAGATACGCAGTATTTT. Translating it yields CASSLSPSGSGTDTQYF.

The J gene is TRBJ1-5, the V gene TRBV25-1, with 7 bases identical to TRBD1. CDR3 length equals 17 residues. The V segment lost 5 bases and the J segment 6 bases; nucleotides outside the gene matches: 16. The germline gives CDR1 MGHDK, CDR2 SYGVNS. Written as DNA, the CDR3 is TGTGCCAGCAGTAACCGACAGGGAGAATGGCGAGGTCAGCCCCAGCATTTT. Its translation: CASSNRQGEWRGQPQHF.